Given below is one TCR beta chain in context. Its antigen is not identified. V lost 2 bases and J 4 bases, leaving 7 bases between the germline ends. The V gene's germline CDR1 is SGHDT and CDR2 YYEEEE. The CDR3 has 13 residues. The sample is drawn from a study of cytomegalovirus exposure and HLA in healthy donors. Study context: In a later analysis, it was reported that the roughly 120 validation repertoires had been produced on the same platform as the roughly 700 repertoires belonging to the first cohort. Notes on the study in general: Using the classifier, cytomegalovirus status was reportedly diagnosed with high specificity and sensitivity. First-cohort TCR clusters were later found to tend to co-occur in the 120 validation repertoires. Altogether, 164 TCR beta chains were recorded as cytomegalovirus-associated.

Repertoires were generated with immunoSEQ multiplex PCR, while TCRdb's copy carries only in-frame clones and drops some. The data contain about 64,000 clones, more than 85% of them singletons. The genes are TRBV5-6 and TRBJ1-3; D possibly corresponds to TRBD1 (5 bases). Input material: PBMCs. This clonotype originated in a young woman in good health and CMV-seronegative. The CDR3 sequence: CASSFNRGNTIYF. CDR3 nucleotides: TGTGCCAGCAGCTTCAACAGGGGAAACACCATATATTTT.